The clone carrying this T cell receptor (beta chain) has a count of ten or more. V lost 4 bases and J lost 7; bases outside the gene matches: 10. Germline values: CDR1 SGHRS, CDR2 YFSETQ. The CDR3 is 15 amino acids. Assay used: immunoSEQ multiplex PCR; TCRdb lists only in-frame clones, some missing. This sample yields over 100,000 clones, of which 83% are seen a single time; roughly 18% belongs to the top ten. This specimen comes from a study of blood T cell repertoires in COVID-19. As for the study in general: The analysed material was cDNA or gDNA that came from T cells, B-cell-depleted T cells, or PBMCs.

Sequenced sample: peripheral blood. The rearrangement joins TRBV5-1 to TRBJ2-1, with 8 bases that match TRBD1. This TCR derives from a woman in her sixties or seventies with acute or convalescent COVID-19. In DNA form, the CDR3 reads TGCGCCAGCAGCGACTGGAGACAGGGGTTGAATGAGCAGTTCTTC. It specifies CASSDWRQGLNEQFF.